This entry concerns a single T cell receptor (beta chain). The target antigen is unknown. Clones were sequenced by immunoSEQ multiplex PCR, and TCRdb holds only the in-frame ones, with some missing. Of 85,000 to 100,000 clones in the sample, around four fifths were seen once. CDR1 is SGHTA and CDR2 is FQGNSA in the germline V gene. The V segment lost 1 base and the J segment 4 bases; nucleotides outside the gene matches: 8. This CDR3 contains 17 residues. This specimen comes from a study of a mutant IDH1 vaccine in newly diagnosed glioma. On the study more broadly: The treated population exhibited a male proportion of about 60%, a female proportion of approximately 38%, and a mean age of about 40 years.

General study results and limits: Pseudoprogression looked unconnected to shifts in top peripheral T cell clonotypes.

Regarding time point: baseline, week 1 (first vaccination visit). The treatment denotes: pre-vaccination baseline after standard-of-care therapy. The material was PBMCs, obtained from a glioma patient treated with radiotherapy, temozolomide or both. This receptor was identified in a man between 40 and 49 years old with glioma. This sequence joins TRBV7-2 and TRBJ2-2, with 8 bases that match TRBD2. DNA of the CDR3: TGTGCCAGCAGCTTAGATGGTCTAGCGGGTCCCACCGGGGAGCTGTTTTTT. This translates into CASSLDGLAGPTGELFF.